What follows are 10 T cell receptor beta chains derived from one specimen sequenced in a study of blood T cell repertoires in COVID-19. Produced via immunoSEQ multiplex PCR; TCRdb's table is partial and in-frame only. The sample consists of 250,000 to 300,000 clones, less than 85% of them appearing once. Sequencing input: peripheral blood. The receptors here all came from a woman younger than 30 with acute or convalescent COVID-19.

The gene calls are TRBV27 and TRBJ1-1; D is undetermined. The V and J ends lost 1 base and 1 base respectively, with 4 bases between them. Germline CDR1 MNHEY, CDR2 SMNVEV (reference sequence). The CDR3 contains 13 residues. The CDR3 here is CASSLWQNTEAFF. For the CDR3, the DNA is TGTGCCAGCAGTTTATGGCAGAACACTGAAGCTTTCTTT.

The V gene is TRBV4-1, the J gene TRBJ2-1, with 13 bases matching TRBD2. V shed 6 bases and J 2 bases; nucleotides not matched to a gene: 7. Germline CDR1 is MGHRA and CDR2 is YSYEKL. There are 17 residues in the CDR3. CDR3 amino acids: CASSPTSGRDPYNEQFF. CDR3 nucleotides: TGCGCCAGCAGTCCAACTAGCGGGAGGGATCCCTACAATGAGCAGTTCTTC.

The J gene is TRBJ1-4, the V gene TRBV30; possible D gene TRBD1, 6 bases. Trimming stripped 0 bases from V and 7 bases from J, with 15 bases between. The CDR3 has 15 residues. Per the germline V gene, CDR1 is GTSNPN and CDR2 is SVGIG (reference sequence). CDR3 nucleotides: TGTGCCTGGAGTGTATTTGGGGTAGGGGGTGAAAAACTGTTTTTT. It encodes CAWSVFGVGGEKLFF.

The chain recombines TRBV4-1 with TRBJ2-3; TRBD2 agrees at 12 bases. V gave up 2 bases and J gave up 5 bases; unmatched junction bases: 2. The germline CDR1 and CDR2 sequences are MGHRA and YSYEKL. This CDR3 is 15 amino acids long. DNA for the CDR3: TGCGCCAGCAGCCAATCGGGACTAGCGGGAGATACGCAGTATTTT. This codes for CASSQSGLAGDTQYF.

This chain joins TRBV7-8 and TRBJ1-2, with D tentatively TRBD1 (5 bases). This CDR3 spans 16 amino acids. From germline, CDR1 is SGHVS and CDR2 FQNEAQ. V was shortened by 1 base and J by 1 base, with 13 bases between the two germline ends. In nucleotides, the CDR3 is TGTGCCAGCAGCTTAGAACAGGCCGCTAGTAACTATGGCTACACCTTC. Translation: CASSLEQAASNYGYTF.

The chain carries TRBV6-5 and TRBJ2-1; no clear D. Per the germline V gene, CDR1 is MNHEY and CDR2 is SVGAGI. This CDR3 is built from 12 residues. V gave up 7 bases and J gave up 8 bases, with 12 bases separating them. The CDR3 DNA sequence: TGTGCCAGCAACCATCCCGAGGATGAGCAGTTCTTC. Amino acids: CASNHPEDEQFF.

This chain connects TRBV19 to TRBJ1-2; D may be TRBD1 (5 bases). Trimming took off 10 bases at V and 6 bases at J, with 21 bases between the two ends. Per germline, CDR1 LNHDA and CDR2 SQIVND (reference sequence). The CDR3 runs to 14 residues. CDR3 protein: CATTVGGGANGYTF. DNA of the CDR3: TGTGCCACCACGGTTGGGGGAGGGGCGAATGGCTACACCTTC.

The chain uses TRBV7-2 and TRBJ2-5, with D tentatively TRBD2 (6 bases). CDR3 length: 14 amino acids. Germline loops: CDR1 SGHTA, CDR2 FQGNSA. V dropped 2 bases and J dropped 7 bases, with 14 bases sitting between them. DNA for the CDR3: TGTGCCAGCAGCTTAACGGCTAGCGCCGGGACCCAGTACTTC. This encodes CASSLTASAGTQYF.

Details on this clone: The same CDR3 arises from other DNA sequences in this sample as well. The chain carries TRBV7-9 and TRBJ2-1; 9 nucleotides agree with TRBD2. This CDR3 spans 15 amino acids. Germline lookup yields CDR1 SEHNR and CDR2 FQNEAQ (reference sequence). The ends lost 4 bases at V and 3 bases at J; junction bases unmatched: 4. CDR3 amino acids: CASSSRLADYNEQFF. The CDR3 DNA follows: TGTGCCAGCAGCTCTAGACTAGCGGACTACAATGAGCAGTTCTTC.

This chain joins TRBV11-2 and TRBJ2-2; D remains unclear. The V gene's germline CDR1 is SGHAT and CDR2 FQNNGV. This CDR3 contains 12 residues. V lost 3 bases to trimming and J lost 6 bases, with 5 bases between them. The CDR3 sequence is CASSFNAGELFF. CDR3 nucleotide sequence: TGTGCCAGCAGCTTTAATGCCGGGGAGCTGTTTTTT.